This entry concerns a single T cell receptor (beta chain). What antigen it recognizes has not been identified. No qualities accompany the bases; no much larger clone lies one base away. Reading the germline V gene gives CDR1 MGHDK and CDR2 SYGVNS. Ends trimmed: V by 4 bases, J by 0 bases; bases unmatched to a gene: 4. The CDR3 contains 16 residues, cysteine and phenylalanine counted. Just CDR3 DNA is preserved here, 48 bases in frame from base 1. The source of the sample is a study of cytomegalovirus exposure and HLA in healthy donors (dated by TCRdb to about 2017). About the study as a whole: An earlier analysis of roughly 630 of the donors reported about 250 Gb of sequence data and 100 million to 140 million unique TCR beta sequences from about 180 million T cells. An early release that covered more than 550 HLA-typed donors contained around 300 gigabases of sequencing data and 75 million to 100 million unique TCR sequences. Of the approximately 400 genotyped donors, over 65% fell in the genetic ancestry cluster associated with self-reported Caucasian donors. The study was designed to test whether signatures of past pathogen exposure could be identified by cataloging public T cell receptors. The study profiled the T cell repertoires of 550 to 700 subjects by immunosequencing and related them to cytomegalovirus serostatus. Besides the first cohort of approximately 710 subjects, a separate validation cohort made up of 120 different subjects was used. The study combined high-throughput TCR immunosequencing, statistical association of individual TCRs with disease status, and machine learning to predict cytomegalovirus infection status. In a later analysis, previously published TCR beta repertoires from 550 to 700 donors were re-analyzed and high-resolution HLA genotyping was added so that TCR occurrence patterns could be studied. The later analysis used no new phenotypic data to find candidate immune exposures, relying instead on TCR beta sequences and their occurrence across donors. To decide whether each TCR beta V gene segment behaved as functional or pseudogenic, an earlier analysis of some 580 of the donors relied on high-throughput TCR beta sequencing. Alongside the repertoire data, information on donor age, sex, ethnicity and CMV serostatus was compiled. In a later genetic analysis, genome-wide SNP genotypes for about three fifths of the roughly 670 donors were used, and that subset was treated as a discovery cohort. All discovery cohort repertoires had been generated on a single sequencing platform. HLA typing covered class I and class II loci at four-digit resolution. Typing coverage varied by locus: roughly 620-640 donors for A, B, C, DRB1 and DQB1; 522 for DQA1; more than 600 for DPA1; around 450 for DPB1. Several DR-DQ haplotypes were handled as single units for association and clustering because linkage in the cohort was strong. On average, about 240,000 unique TCR beta nucleotide sequences were sequenced per donor among about 400 genotyped donors of the cohort, with approximately 18% of those sequences being non-productive. Study-level results and caveats: In both the original and validation cohorts, the classifier was reported to diagnose cytomegalovirus status with high specificity and sensitivity. Specific HLA alleles were associated with roughly 16,000 TCR beta sequences at a false discovery rate of 0.05 in a later analysis. Because some donors lacked HLA typing at each locus, the association tests relied only on the typed subset. When HLA alleles, especially DR and DQ, strongly co-occurred, TCR associations were difficult to assign to individual alleles. The earlier analysis of nearly 600 of the donors excluded roughly 16 rarely observed V segments, including chromosome 9 orphons, because counts were too low. Correlated functional status among segregating V segments might reflect linkage disequilibrium, but an unknown experimental factor could not be ruled out. In the study, around 160 TCR beta chains were listed as associated with cytomegalovirus. According to a later analysis, parvovirus B19, influenza, CMV and Epstein-Barr virus appeared linked to several top co-occurrence clusters. Some IMGT-functional V segments, including TRBV6-2 and TRBV6-3, could not be distinguished by the 87-base-pair reads and were therefore excluded. V-gene and J-gene trimming of TCR beta chains was associated with a missense DCLRE1C variant in a later genetic analysis, and the association was replicated in an independent cohort. An earlier analysis of approximately 540 of the donors showed that most TCR beta V segments appeared in productive rearrangements either about 90% or about 30% of the time, which broadly matched IMGT annotations. In a later genetic analysis, fewer N-insertions in productive TCRs were reported among donors in an Asian-associated ancestry cluster than the approximately 710-donor mean. In a later analysis, most CMV-associated TCR beta chains were found to appear HLA-restricted, with HLA associations seemingly driven largely by CMV exposure. Immune exposure information for the cohort was limited to CMV serostatus. The cohort was sequenced for TCR beta chains only, and without alpha or paired-chain data the features that could be detected were limited. A further reported finding was that TCR beta sequences accurately predicted the HLA-A and HLA-B alleles for most subjects in the first cohort. The presence/absence analyses assumed that sequencing depth was roughly uniform across donors, and that assumption may not be true. A few of the identified cytomegalovirus-associated TCR beta chains were confirmed in vitro to be specific for cytomegalovirus antigens. In a later analysis, HLA-associated TCR beta chains were found to be more clonally expanded and to have lower generation probabilities than equally common non-associated chains. The authors suggested that the approach could potentially be extended to other disease states and immunological phenotypes. In a later analysis, the rate of TCR association differed among HLA loci, with DRB1 alleles having the most associated TCRs and HLA-C alleles having the fewest. The sequencing pipeline was judged likely to have produced a cluster of highly shared sequence variants as a technical artifact. Across donors, most TCR sequences were observed very rarely, whereas some public TCRs were present in many individuals.

The library was built by means of the immunoSEQ multiplex PCR assay. The multiplex PCR relied on a mix of 60 forward primers for TCR Vbeta segments and 13 reverse primers for TCR Jbeta segments. Amplification of the CDR3 region of rearranged TCR beta genes was performed with a multiplex PCR assay on genomic DNA. Amplified TCR beta libraries were sequenced as 87-base-pair reads on the Illumina HiSeq System. The study's own analysis went as follows. A later analysis counted about 80 million unique TCR beta chains across the 666 repertoires, and 9.5 million to 11 million of these chains were shared by at least two donors. To remove PCR and sequencing errors, raw reads were error-corrected and collapsed into unique sequences using a nearest-neighbor algorithm that merged closely related sequences. Alignment of CDR3 sequences to IMGT reference sequences was used to assign V, D and J gene segments. Each retained sequence needed at least a six-nucleotide match to both a V gene segment and a J gene segment. Rearrangements were classified as productive when the CDR3 lacked stop codons and remained in frame with V and J, and all other rearrangements were classified as non-productive. Following IMGT convention, CDR3 was defined as the stretch from the second conserved V-encoded cysteine to the conserved J-encoded phenylalanine. In an earlier analysis of around 600 of the donors, sequences lacking an unambiguous match to a single V gene segment were excluded. In an earlier analysis of several hundred of the donors, a V segment was called functional when productive rearrangements were above 56.7%, and segregating when the standard deviation between donors exceeded 5%. A statistical classification framework was built for diagnosing cytomegalovirus status from the catalog of TCR beta chain sequences. V and J gene assignment, in a later analysis, came from comparing TCR nucleotide sequences with IMGT/GENE-DB human TR gene sequences. In a later analysis, CDR3 sequences and most-parsimonious VDJ recombination scenarios were assigned using the TCRdist pipeline. A later analysis defined each TCR beta chain by its CDR3 amino acid sequence plus V-gene family, and excluded reads lacking a unique V-gene family. To address suspected cross-contamination and a sequencing artifact, a later analysis removed under 600 highly shared, low-generation-probability nucleotide sequences. For each public chain, a later analysis derived a clonal expansion index from normalized ranks of inferred template counts within each repertoire. Generation probabilities in a later analysis came from a VDJ recombination model fitted to out-of-frame rearrangements, and those results were checked against IGoR. Hypergeometric tests were used in a later analysis to score TCR-TCR, TCR-HLA and TCR-CMV co-occurrence, with a repertoire-size bias correction applied to the TCR pairs. False discovery rates were estimated in a later analysis by permuting HLA or CMV assignments 20 times. In a later analysis, co-occurring TCRs were grouped with DBSCAN, and TCRdist sequence similarity was added when clustering was performed within HLA-allele-positive subsets. Co-occurrence clustering excluded repertoires with fewer than 30,000 or more than 120,000 public chains, plus five with anomalous nucleotide sharing. In its TCRdb copy, this immuneACCESS table keeps in-frame sequences only and misses some clones. Where compared with another copy, unresolved V genes explain less than half of these, and the others have no known cause. For V, J and clone size, that table is used; D and trimming come from the DNA. A total of about 87,000 clones appear in this sample, 74% of them only once. The ten largest clones represent 20% to 25% of the sample.

The cohort comprised fewer than 750 healthy bone marrow donors. At the time of sampling, every cohort member was nominally healthy, though immune exposures that went unrecorded were likely present. The donor was CMV seropositive and belonged to the group of 250 to 300 seropositive cohort members. A peripheral blood sample was collected from each donor, and TCR beta sequencing was performed on peripheral blood mononuclear cells. The Qiagen DNeasy Blood Extraction Kit was used to extract genomic DNA from the blood cell samples. This TCR was sampled from a young man in good health and CMV-seropositive. The sequence is built from TRBV25-1 and TRBJ2-2; 8 bases in between match TRBD2. Input material: PBMCs. The DNA sequence reads TGTGCCAGCAGTGCTTCGGGACTAGCGAACACCGGGGAGCTGTTTTTT. It codes for CASSASGLANTGELFF.